The T cell receptor beta chain under discussion was sequenced for a study of OX40 agonist ivuxolimab in advanced cancers. Looking at the study overall: Prior checkpoint blockade (anti-PD-1, anti-PD-L1 or anti-CTLA-4) was permitted; around 37% had it. Overall study findings and caveats: The authors did not determine the antigen specificity of the expanded peripheral T cells. Some patients who did not respond also had low normalized T-cell clonal expansion.

At cycle 4 day 1, cycle 7 day 1, and baseline, blood was sampled. The table came from immunoSEQ multiplex PCR; TCRdb's copy has only in-frame clones and leaves some out. The table has 60,000 or so clones, 70% to 90% seen once. Trimming took 1 base from V and 0 from J, leaving 22 bases between them. The CDR3 is 19 amino acids. Germline CDR1 is SGHTA and CDR2 is FQGNSA. In its sample, this clone was seen once. Its antigen is currently unknown. The receptor comes from an adult with an advanced solid tumor such as melanoma, head and neck, liver or kidney cancer. This specimen was CD4+ or CD8+ T cells sorted from blood, taken in a trial of the OX40 agonist ivuxolimab. The chain recombines TRBV7-2 with TRBJ2-7, with a tentative D call TRBD2 (5 bases). CDR3 region: CASSLGLRVGAEISYEQYF. The DNA for the CDR3 is TGTGCCAGCAGCTTAGGTCTCCGGGTGGGAGCGGAAATCTCCTACGAGCAGTACTTC.